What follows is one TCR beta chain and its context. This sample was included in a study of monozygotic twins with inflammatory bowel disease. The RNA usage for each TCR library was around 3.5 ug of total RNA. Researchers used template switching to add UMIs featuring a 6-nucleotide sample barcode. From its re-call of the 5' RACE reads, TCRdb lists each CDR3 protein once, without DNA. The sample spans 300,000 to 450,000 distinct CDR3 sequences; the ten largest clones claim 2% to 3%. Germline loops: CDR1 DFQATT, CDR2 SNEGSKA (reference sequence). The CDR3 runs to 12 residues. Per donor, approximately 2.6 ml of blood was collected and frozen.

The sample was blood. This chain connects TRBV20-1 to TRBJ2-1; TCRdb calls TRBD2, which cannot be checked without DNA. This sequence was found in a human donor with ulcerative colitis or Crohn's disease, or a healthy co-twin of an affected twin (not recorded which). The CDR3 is CSARGLEPIQLF.